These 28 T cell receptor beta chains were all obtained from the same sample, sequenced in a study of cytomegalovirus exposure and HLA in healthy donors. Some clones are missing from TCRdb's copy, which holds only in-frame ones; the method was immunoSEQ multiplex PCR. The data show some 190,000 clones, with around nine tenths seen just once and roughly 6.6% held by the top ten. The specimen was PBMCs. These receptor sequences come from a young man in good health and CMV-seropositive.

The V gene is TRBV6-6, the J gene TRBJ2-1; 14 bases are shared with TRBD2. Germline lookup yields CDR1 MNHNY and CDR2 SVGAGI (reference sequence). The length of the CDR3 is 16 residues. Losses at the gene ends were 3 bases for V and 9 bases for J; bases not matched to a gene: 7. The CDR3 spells CASSYPPGTSGSEQFF. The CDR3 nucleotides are TGTGCCAGCAGTTATCCCCCCGGGACTAGCGGGAGTGAGCAGTTCTTC.

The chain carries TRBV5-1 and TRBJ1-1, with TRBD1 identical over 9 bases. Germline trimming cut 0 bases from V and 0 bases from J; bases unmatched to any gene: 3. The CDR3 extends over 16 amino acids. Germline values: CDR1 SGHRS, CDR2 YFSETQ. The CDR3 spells CASSLAGTGMNTEAFF. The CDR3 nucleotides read TGCGCCAGCAGCTTGGCCGGGACAGGGATGAACACTGAAGCTTTCTTT.

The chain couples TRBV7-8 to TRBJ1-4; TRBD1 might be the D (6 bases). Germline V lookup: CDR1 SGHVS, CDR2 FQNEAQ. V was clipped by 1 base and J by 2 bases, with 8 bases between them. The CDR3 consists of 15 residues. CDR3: CASSLDRDTNEKLFF. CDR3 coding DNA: TGTGCCAGCAGCTTAGACAGGGATACTAATGAAAAACTGTTTTTT.

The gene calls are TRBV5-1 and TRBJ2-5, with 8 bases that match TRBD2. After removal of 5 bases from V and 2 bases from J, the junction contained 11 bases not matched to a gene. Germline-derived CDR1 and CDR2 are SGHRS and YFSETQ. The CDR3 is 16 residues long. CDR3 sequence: CASRFVSIAGQETQYF. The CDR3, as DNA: TGCGCCAGCAGGTTCGTGTCGATAGCGGGACAAGAGACCCAGTACTTC.

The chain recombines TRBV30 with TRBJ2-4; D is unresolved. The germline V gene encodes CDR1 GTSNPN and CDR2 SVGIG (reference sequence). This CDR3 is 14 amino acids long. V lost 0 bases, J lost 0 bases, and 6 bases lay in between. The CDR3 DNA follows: TGTGCCTGGAGTGTACAGCTAGCCAAAAACATTCAGTACTTC. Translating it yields CAWSVQLAKNIQYF.

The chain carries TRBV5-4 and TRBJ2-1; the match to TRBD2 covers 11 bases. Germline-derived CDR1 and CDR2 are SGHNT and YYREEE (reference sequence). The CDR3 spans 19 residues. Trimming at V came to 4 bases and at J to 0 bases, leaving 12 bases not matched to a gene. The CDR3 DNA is TGTGCCAGCAGCCCACTCACTAGCGGGAGTTTGGCCTCCTACAATGAGCAGTTCTTC. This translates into CASSPLTSGSLASYNEQFF. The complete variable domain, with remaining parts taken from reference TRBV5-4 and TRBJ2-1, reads ETGVTQSPTHLIKTRGQQVTLRCSSQSGHNTVSWYQQALGQGPQFIFQYYREEENGRGNFPPRFSGLQFPNYSSELNVNALELDDSALYLCASSPLTSGSLASYNEQFFGPGTRLTVL.

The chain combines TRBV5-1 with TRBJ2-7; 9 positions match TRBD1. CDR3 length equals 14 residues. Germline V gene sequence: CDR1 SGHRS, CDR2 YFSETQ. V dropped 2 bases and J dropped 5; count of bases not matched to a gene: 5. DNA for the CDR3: TGCGCCAGCAGCTTTCGGACAGGGGAGAACGAGCAGTACTTC. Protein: CASSFRTGENEQYF.

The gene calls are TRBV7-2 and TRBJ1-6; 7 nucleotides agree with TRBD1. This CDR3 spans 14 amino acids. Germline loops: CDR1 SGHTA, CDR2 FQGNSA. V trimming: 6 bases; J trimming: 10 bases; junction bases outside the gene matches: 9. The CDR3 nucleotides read TGTGCCAGCAGGCTGGGGGGGACAGCCTCACCCCTCCACTTT. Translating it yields CASRLGGTASPLHF.

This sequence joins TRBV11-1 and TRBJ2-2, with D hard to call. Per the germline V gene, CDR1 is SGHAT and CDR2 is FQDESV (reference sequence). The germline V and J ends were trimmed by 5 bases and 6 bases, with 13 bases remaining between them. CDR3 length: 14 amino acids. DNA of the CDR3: TGTGCCAGCAGCCTCGATCGGTGGGCCGGGGAGCTGTTTTTT. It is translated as CASSLDRWAGELFF.

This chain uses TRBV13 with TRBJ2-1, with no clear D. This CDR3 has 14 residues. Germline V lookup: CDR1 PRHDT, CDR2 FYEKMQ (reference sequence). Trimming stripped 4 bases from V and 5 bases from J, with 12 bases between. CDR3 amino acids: CASSSRGENNEQFF. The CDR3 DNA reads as TGTGCCAGCAGCTCCCGAGGCGAAAACAATGAGCAGTTCTTC.

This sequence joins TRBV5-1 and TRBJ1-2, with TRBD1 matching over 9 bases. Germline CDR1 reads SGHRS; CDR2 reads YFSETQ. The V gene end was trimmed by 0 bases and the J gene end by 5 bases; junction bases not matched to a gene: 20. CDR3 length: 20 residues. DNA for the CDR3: TGCGCCAGCAGCTTGGTGGTTGGTGTCCCACAGGGGGCGCAAGGTTATGGCTACACCTTC. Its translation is CASSLVVGVPQGAQGYGYTF.

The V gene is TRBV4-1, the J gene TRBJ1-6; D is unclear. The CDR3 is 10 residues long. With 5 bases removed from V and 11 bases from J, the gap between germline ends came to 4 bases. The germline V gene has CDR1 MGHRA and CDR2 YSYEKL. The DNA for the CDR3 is TGCGCCAGCAGCGGGGCACCCCTCCACTTT. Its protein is CASSGAPLHF.

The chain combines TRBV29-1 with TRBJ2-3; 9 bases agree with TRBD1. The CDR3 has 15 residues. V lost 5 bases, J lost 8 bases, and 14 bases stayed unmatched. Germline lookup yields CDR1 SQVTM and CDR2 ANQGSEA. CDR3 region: CSVSPGTGTRRTQYF. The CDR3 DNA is TGCAGCGTTTCTCCCGGGACAGGGACGAGACGTACGCAGTATTTT.

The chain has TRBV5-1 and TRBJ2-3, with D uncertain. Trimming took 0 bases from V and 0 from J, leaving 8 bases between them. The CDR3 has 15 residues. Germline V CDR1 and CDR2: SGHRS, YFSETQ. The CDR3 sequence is CASSLDGASTDTQYF. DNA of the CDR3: TGCGCCAGCAGCTTGGACGGAGCTAGCACAGATACGCAGTATTTT. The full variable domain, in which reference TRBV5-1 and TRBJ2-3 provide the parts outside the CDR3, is KAGVTQTPRYLIKTRGQQVTLSCSPISGHRSVSWYQQTPGQGLQFLFEYFSETQRNKGNFPGRFSGRQFSNSRSEMNVSTLELGDSALYLCASSLDGASTDTQYFGPGTRLTVL.

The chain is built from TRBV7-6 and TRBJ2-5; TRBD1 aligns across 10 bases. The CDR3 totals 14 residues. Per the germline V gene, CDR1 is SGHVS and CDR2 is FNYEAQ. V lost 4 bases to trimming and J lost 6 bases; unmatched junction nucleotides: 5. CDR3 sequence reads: CASSSTGGLKTQYF. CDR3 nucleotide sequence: TGTGCCAGCAGCTCGACAGGGGGCCTGAAGACCCAGTACTTC.

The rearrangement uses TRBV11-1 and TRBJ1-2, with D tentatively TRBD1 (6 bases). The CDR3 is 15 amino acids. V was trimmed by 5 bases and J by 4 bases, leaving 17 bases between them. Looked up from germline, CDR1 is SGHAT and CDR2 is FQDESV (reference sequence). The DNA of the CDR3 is TGTGCCAGCAGCCCTCGGGGGGGCGCGGGCTATGGCTACACCTTC. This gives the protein CASSPRGGAGYGYTF.

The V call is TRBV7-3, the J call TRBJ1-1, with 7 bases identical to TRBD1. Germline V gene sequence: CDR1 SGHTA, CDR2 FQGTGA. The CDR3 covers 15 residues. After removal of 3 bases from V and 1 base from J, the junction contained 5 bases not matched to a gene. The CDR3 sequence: CASSLSGTANTEAFF. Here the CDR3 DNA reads TGTGCCAGCAGCTTGAGCGGGACAGCGAACACTGAAGCTTTCTTT.

CDR3: CATGPGGTETQYF. The CDR3 bases are TGTGCGACGGGGCCCGGAGGGACGGAGACCCAGTACTTC. The chain couples TRBV19 to TRBJ2-5; perhaps TRBD2 as D (6 bases). CDR1 and CDR2 from the germline V gene are LNHDA and SQIVND (reference sequence). The CDR3 contains 13 residues. Full variable domain (outside the CDR3, taken from reference TRBV19 and TRBJ2-5): DGGITQSPKYLFRKEGQNVTLSCEQNLNHDAMYWYRQDPGQGLRLIYYSQIVNDFQKGDIAEGYSVSREKKESFPLTVTSAQKNPTAFYLCATGPGGTETQYFGPGTRLLVL.

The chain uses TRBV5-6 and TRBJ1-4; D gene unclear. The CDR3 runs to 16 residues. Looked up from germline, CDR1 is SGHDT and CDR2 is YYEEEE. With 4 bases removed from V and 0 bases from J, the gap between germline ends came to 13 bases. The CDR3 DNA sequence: TGTGCCAGCAGCCTGGGTGGGTCGGCAACTAATGAAAAACTGTTTTTT. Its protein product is CASSLGGSATNEKLFF. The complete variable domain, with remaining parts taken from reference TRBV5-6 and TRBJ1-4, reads DAGVTQSPTHLIKTRGQQVTLRCSPKSGHDTVSWYQQALGQGPQFIFQYYEEEERQRGNFPDRFSGHQFPNYSSELNVNALLLGDSALYLCASSLGGSATNEKLFFGSGTQLSVL.

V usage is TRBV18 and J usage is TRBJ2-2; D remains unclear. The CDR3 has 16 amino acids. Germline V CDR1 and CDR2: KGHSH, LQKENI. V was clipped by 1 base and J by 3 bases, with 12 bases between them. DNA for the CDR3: TGTGCCAGCTCACCACGCATGACGACGGACACCGGGGAGCTGTTTTTT. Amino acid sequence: CASSPRMTTDTGELFF.

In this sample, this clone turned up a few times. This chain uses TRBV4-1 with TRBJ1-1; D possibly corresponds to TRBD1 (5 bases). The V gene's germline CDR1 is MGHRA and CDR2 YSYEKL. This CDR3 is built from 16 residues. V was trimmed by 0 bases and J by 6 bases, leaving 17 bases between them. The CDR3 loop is CASSQEGETGGSEAFF. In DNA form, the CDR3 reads TGCGCCAGCAGCCAAGAAGGGGAAACGGGGGGGTCTGAAGCTTTCTTT.

The CDR3 spells CASSGQGRSEAFF. CDR3 bases: TGTGCCAGCAGTGGACAGGGCCGTTCGGAAGCTTTCTTT. V and J are TRBV5-4 and TRBJ1-1; the match to TRBD1 covers 8 bases. This CDR3 is built from 13 residues. The germline V gene has CDR1 SGHNT and CDR2 YYREEE (reference sequence). V shed 5 bases and J 8 bases; nucleotides not matched to a gene: 8.

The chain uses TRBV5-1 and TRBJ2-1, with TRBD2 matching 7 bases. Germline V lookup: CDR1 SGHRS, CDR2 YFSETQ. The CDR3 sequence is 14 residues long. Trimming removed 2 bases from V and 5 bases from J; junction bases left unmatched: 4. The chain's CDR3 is CASSLSGADNEQFF. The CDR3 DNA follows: TGCGCCAGCAGCTTAAGCGGGGCCGACAATGAGCAGTTCTTC.

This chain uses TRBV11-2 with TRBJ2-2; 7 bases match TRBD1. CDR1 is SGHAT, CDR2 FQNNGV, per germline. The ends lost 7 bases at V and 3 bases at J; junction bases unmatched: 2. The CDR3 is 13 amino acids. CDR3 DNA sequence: TGTGCCAGCATGGGACAGCACACCGGGGAGCTGTTTTTT. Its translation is CASMGQHTGELFF.

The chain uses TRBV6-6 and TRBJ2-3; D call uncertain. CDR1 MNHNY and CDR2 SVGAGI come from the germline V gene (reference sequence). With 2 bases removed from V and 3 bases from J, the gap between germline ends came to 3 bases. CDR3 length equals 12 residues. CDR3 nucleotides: TGTGCCAGCAGTTACGAGACAGATACGCAGTATTTT. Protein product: CASSYETDTQYF.

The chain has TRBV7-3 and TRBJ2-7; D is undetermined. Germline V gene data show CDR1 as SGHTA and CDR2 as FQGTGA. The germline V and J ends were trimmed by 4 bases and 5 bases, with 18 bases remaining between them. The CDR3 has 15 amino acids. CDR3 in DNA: TGTGCCAGCAGCTCAAACAACATCCCGGCCAACGAGCAGTACTTC. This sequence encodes CASSSNNIPANEQYF.

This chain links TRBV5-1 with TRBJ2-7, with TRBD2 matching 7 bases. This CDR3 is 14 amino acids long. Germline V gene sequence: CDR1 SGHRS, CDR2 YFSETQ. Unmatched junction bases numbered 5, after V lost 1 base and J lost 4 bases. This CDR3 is CASSLIGGRYEQYF. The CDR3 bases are TGCGCCAGCAGCTTGATCGGGGGGAGGTACGAGCAGTACTTC.

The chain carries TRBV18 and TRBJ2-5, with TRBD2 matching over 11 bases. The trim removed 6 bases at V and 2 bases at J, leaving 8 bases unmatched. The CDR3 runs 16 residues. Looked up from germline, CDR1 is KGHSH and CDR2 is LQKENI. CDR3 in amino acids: CASSRAGTSGQETQYF. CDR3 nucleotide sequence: TGTGCCAGCTCCCGAGCCGGGACTAGCGGACAAGAGACCCAGTACTTC.